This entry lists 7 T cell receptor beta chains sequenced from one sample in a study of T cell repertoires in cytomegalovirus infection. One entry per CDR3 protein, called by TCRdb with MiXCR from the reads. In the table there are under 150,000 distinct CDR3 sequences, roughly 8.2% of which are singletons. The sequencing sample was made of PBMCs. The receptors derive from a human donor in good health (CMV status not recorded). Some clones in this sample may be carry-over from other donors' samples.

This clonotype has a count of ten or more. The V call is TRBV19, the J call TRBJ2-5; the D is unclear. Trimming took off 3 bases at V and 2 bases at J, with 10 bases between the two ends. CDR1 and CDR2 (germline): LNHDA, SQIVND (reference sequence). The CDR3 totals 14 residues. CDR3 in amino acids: CASSIWADQETQYF. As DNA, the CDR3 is TGTGCCAGTAGTATCTGGGCGGATCAAGAGACCCAGTACTTC.

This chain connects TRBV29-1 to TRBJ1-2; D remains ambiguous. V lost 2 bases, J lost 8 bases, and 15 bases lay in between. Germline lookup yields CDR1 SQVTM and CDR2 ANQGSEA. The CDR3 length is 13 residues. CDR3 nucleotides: TGCAGCGTTGAAATTGGCTCCGTCCCAGGCTACACCTTC. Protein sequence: CSVEIGSVPGYTF.

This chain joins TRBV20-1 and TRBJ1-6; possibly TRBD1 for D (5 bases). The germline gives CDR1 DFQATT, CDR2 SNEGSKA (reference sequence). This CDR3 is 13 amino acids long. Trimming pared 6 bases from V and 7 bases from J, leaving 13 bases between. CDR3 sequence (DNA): TGCAGTGCCCCGGGACTAACGAATTCACCCCTCCACTTT. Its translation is CSAPGLTNSPLHF.

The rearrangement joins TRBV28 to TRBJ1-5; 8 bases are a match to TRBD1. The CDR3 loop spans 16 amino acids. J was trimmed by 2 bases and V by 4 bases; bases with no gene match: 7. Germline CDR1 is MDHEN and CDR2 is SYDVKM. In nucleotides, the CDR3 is TGTGCCAGCAGTTCGGACAGGGCTTCGCGCAATCAGCCCCAGCATTTT. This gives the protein CASSSDRASRNQPQHF.

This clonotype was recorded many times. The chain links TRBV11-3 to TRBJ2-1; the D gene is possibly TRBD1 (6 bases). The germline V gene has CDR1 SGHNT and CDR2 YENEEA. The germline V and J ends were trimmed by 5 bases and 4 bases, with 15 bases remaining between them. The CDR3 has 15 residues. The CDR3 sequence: CASSRRTDGYNEQFF. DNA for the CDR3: TGTGCCAGCAGCCGACGGACAGACGGATACAATGAGCAGTTCTTC.

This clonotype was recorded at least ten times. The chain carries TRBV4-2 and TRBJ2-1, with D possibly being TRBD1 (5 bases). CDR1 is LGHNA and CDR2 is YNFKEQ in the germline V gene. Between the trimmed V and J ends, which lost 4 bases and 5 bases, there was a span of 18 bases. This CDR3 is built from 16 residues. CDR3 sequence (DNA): TGTGCCAGCAGCCGAGAACTGGGGCAGGGTAACAATGAGCAGTTCTTC. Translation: CASSRELGQGNNEQFF.

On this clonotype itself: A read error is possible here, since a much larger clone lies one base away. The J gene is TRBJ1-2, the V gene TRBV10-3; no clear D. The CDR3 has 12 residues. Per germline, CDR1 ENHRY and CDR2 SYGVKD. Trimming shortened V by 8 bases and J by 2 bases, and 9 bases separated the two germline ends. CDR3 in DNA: TGTGCCATCGGTGTAACGAACTATGGCTACACCTTC. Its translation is CAIGVTNYGYTF.